The source of this T cell receptor beta chain is a study of technical replicates of blood from a handful of donors. Assay used: immunoSEQ multiplex PCR; TCRdb lists only in-frame clones, some missing. The sample lists under 95,000 clones; roughly 94% were seen once. The germline gives CDR1 MNHEY, CDR2 SVGAGI. CDR3 length: 16 amino acids. V lost 2 bases to trimming and J lost 1 base; unmatched junction nucleotides: 7. V usage is TRBV6-5 and J usage is TRBJ2-5; TRBD2 matches 7 bases. Sequencing input: T cells isolated from PBMCs. This clonotype originated in a human donor in good health. The CDR3 reads CASSYAWASGQETQYF. CDR3 DNA: TGTGCCAGCAGTTACGCATGGGCTAGCGGCCAAGAGACCCAGTACTTC.